Listed here are 23 T cell receptor beta chains from one sample, sequenced in a study of blood T cell repertoires in COVID-19. Produced via immunoSEQ multiplex PCR; TCRdb's table is partial and in-frame only. The sample contains 250,000 or so clones, around 91% of which appear only once. The specimen was peripheral blood. These receptors all come from a woman aged 60 to 75 with COVID-19, enrolled during active disease.

The chain uses TRBV9 and TRBJ2-1; D perhaps matches TRBD1 (7 bases). The CDR3 runs to 15 residues. CDR1 and CDR2 from the germline V gene are SGDLS and YYNGEE. Trimming removed 0 bases from V and 5 bases from J, with 12 bases in between. This CDR3 is CASSVGSRGDNEQFF. In DNA, the CDR3 is TGTGCCAGCAGCGTAGGGAGCAGGGGGGACAATGAGCAGTTCTTC.

This chain connects TRBV29-1 to TRBJ1-1; weak D call: TRBD1 (5 bases). Trimming pared 6 bases from V and 0 bases from J, leaving 11 bases between. The CDR3 covers 13 residues. Germline CDR1 reads SQVTM; CDR2 reads ANQGSEA. This CDR3 reads CSVRGVLNTEAFF. CDR3 sequence (DNA): TGCAGCGTAAGGGGTGTACTGAACACTGAAGCTTTCTTT.

This clone occurred a few times. V and J are TRBV5-1 and TRBJ1-5; possible D gene TRBD1, 6 bases. The germline CDR1 and CDR2 sequences are SGHRS and YFSETQ. V was cut by 4 bases and J by 0 bases, with 11 bases left in between. CDR3 length: 15 residues. CDR3 DNA: TGCGCCAGCAGCCCAGGGACAAATAGCAATCAGCCCCAGCATTTT. Translating it yields CASSPGTNSNQPQHF.

The V and J genes are TRBV7-2 and TRBJ1-2; no definite D call. Deletions cut 8 bases from V and 1 base from J, with 11 bases between. The CDR3 is made up of 13 amino acids. The germline gives CDR1 SGHTA, CDR2 FQGNSA. The DNA for the CDR3 is TGTGCCAGCGGTTACAGCTTTAACTATGGCTACACCTTC. It is translated as CASGYSFNYGYTF.

The chain employs TRBV6-2 or TRBV6-3 and TRBJ1-2, with 7 bases that match TRBD1. Per germline, CDR1 MNHEY and CDR2 SVGEGT. With 5 bases clipped from V and 8 bases from J, the junction kept 11 bases outside the gene matches. This CDR3 spans 14 amino acids. CDR3 protein: CASSRRGLIEGYTF. As DNA, the CDR3 is TGTGCCAGCAGTCGTAGGGGGCTTATCGAAGGCTACACCTTC.

This clone was observed a single time. The rearrangement joins TRBV4-2 to TRBJ1-4, with D perhaps matching TRBD1 (5 bases). This CDR3 comprises 15 residues. Germline CDR1 reads LGHNA; CDR2 reads YNFKEQ. V gave up 2 bases and J gave up 0 bases, with 7 bases separating them. The CDR3 DNA follows: TGTGCCAGCAGCCAACGACAGACAACTAATGAAAAACTGTTTTTT. Protein sequence: CASSQRQTTNEKLFF.

Here the CDR3 reads CASSGGQRYTGELFF. The CDR3 DNA reads as TGTGCCAGCTCAGGGGGACAGCGGTACACCGGGGAGCTGTTTTTT. The V call is TRBV18, the J call TRBJ2-2; 7 positions agree with TRBD1. V was clipped by 5 bases and J by 3 bases; unmatched bases: 6. CDR3 length equals 15 residues. The germline CDR1 and CDR2 sequences are KGHSH and LQKENI.

The gene calls are TRBV19 and TRBJ1-5; 8 bases are a match to TRBD1. CDR1 LNHDA and CDR2 SQIVND come from the germline V gene (reference sequence). The CDR3 spans 15 residues. V lost 7 bases, J lost 6 bases, and 11 bases stayed unmatched. In DNA form, the CDR3 reads TGTGCCAGTACGGACAGGGAAGGGGTGGGTCAGCCCCAGCATTTT. Protein: CASTDREGVGQPQHF.

This sequence joins TRBV7-2 and TRBJ1-6, with D tentatively TRBD1 (5 bases). CDR1 and CDR2 from the germline V gene are SGHTA and FQGNSA. The CDR3 is 14 residues long. Trimming pared 5 bases from V and 9 bases from J, leaving 14 bases between. In nucleotides, the CDR3 is TGTGCCAGCAGCCCCCCGGGGGGTATTTCACCCCTCCACTTT. Encoded protein: CASSPPGGISPLHF.

The chain joins TRBV19 to TRBJ1-2; perhaps TRBD1 as D (6 bases). V was shortened by 0 bases and J by 2 bases, with 13 bases between the two germline ends. CDR3 length equals 16 residues. Germline V gene lookup returns CDR1 LNHDA and CDR2 SQIVND (reference sequence). CDR3 protein: CASSIELQGFNYGYTF. CDR3 in DNA: TGTGCCAGTAGTATAGAGCTACAGGGATTCAACTATGGCTACACCTTC.

This clone was detected once. The chain recombines TRBV7-9 with TRBJ2-7, with TRBD2 as a possible D gene (6 bases). This CDR3 is built from 13 residues. V lost 7 bases and J 6 bases, leaving 16 bases between the germline ends. Germline CDR1 is SEHNR and CDR2 is FQNEAQ (reference sequence). In DNA form, the CDR3 reads TGTGCCAGCAAGGAGGGTCAGACTCTCGAGCAGTACTTC. This sequence encodes CASKEGQTLEQYF.

This clone was seen just once. The chain combines TRBV10-3 with TRBJ2-1; 10 nucleotides line up with TRBD2. This CDR3 contains 16 residues. CDR1 and CDR2 from the germline V gene are ENHRY and SYGVKD. Trimming cost V 4 bases and J 4 bases; bases outside gene matches: 7. CDR3 sequence: CAISARTSGMYNEQFF. As DNA, the CDR3 is TGTGCCATCAGTGCCAGGACTAGCGGAATGTACAATGAGCAGTTCTTC.

This clone was counted a few times. The V call is TRBV5-6, the J call TRBJ2-7; the match to TRBD1 covers 7 bases. This CDR3 contains 17 residues. The germline gives CDR1 SGHDT, CDR2 YYEEEE. J gave up 2 bases and V 0 bases, and 11 bases lay outside the gene matches. DNA of the CDR3: TGTGCCAGCAGCTTGGGGAGAAAAAGGCAGGGGGCCTACGAGCAGTACTTC. Translating it yields CASSLGRKRQGAYEQYF. The full variable domain, its missing parts supplied by reference TRBV5-6 and TRBJ2-7, is DAGVTQSPTHLIKTRGQQVTLRCSPKSGHDTVSWYQQALGQGPQFIFQYYEEEERQRGNFPDRFSGHQFPNYSSELNVNALLLGDSALYLCASSLGRKRQGAYEQYFGPGTRLTVT.

This rearrangement joins TRBV9 to TRBJ2-1, with 9 bases lining up with TRBD2. Germline CDR1 is SGDLS and CDR2 is YYNGEE. The CDR3 has 15 residues. With 3 bases clipped from V and 5 bases from J, the junction kept 6 bases outside the gene matches. CDR3 sequence (DNA): TGTGCCAGCAGCGCCATAGCGGGGGCCAACAATGAGCAGTTCTTC. Translating it yields CASSAIAGANNEQFF.

The chain combines TRBV27 with TRBJ1-1; possibly TRBD1 for D (5 bases). Trimming cost V 10 bases and J 7 bases, with 19 bases left between them. The CDR3 sequence is 13 residues long. Germline CDR1 reads MNHEY; CDR2 reads SMNVEV (reference sequence). CDR3 in amino acids: CATGGGLGNEAFF. CDR3 coding DNA: TGTGCCACTGGGGGGGGGTTGGGGAATGAAGCTTTCTTT.

The chain combines TRBV3-1 (or the pseudogene TRBV3-2) with TRBJ2-5, with TRBD1 identical over 7 bases. The CDR3 is 16 residues long. J lost 2 bases, V lost 1 base, and 7 bases had no gene match. Germline V CDR1 and CDR2: LGHDT, YNNKEL (reference sequence). The CDR3 DNA reads as TGTGCCAGCAGCCAAGGTGTAGGACAGGCGCAAGAGACCCAGTACTTC. Protein sequence: CASSQGVGQAQETQYF.

The chain employs TRBV2 and TRBJ1-5; D is ambiguous. From germline, CDR1 is SNHLY and CDR2 FYNNEI. This CDR3 is built from 12 residues. V lost 6 bases and J 7 bases, leaving 10 bases between the germline ends. The chain's CDR3 is CASRSLRQPQHF. The CDR3 DNA follows: TGTGCCAGCAGATCTCTAAGACAGCCCCAGCATTTT.

V usage is TRBV6-2 or TRBV6-3 and J usage is TRBJ1-4; no definite D call. This CDR3 spans 16 amino acids. Per the germline V gene, CDR1 is MNHEY and CDR2 is SVGEGT. V lost 2 bases to trimming and J lost 3 bases, with 13 bases between them. The CDR3 is CASSYVPGSANEKLFF. The CDR3 DNA is TGTGCCAGCAGTTACGTCCCCGGTTCGGCTAATGAAAAACTGTTTTTT.

This sequence joins TRBV5-6 and TRBJ1-4, with TRBD1 matching over 10 bases. The V and J ends lost 4 bases and 2 bases, in that order; junction bases with no gene match: 2. Germline V gene data show CDR1 as SGHDT and CDR2 as YYEEEE. The CDR3 spans 15 residues. DNA for the CDR3: TGTGCCAGCAGCAGGACAGGGGGGACTAATGAAAAACTGTTTTTT. This encodes CASSRTGGTNEKLFF.

This sequence joins TRBV19 and TRBJ2-2, with 10 bases fitting TRBD1. This CDR3 is 19 amino acids long. V trimming: 4 bases; J trimming: 5 bases; junction bases outside the gene matches: 16. The V gene's germline CDR1 is LNHDA and CDR2 SQIVND (reference sequence). CDR3 sequence reads: CASSTLRAGTGDSTGELFF. DNA of the CDR3: TGTGCCAGTAGTACACTTCGAGCGGGGACAGGGGACAGTACCGGGGAGCTGTTTTTT.

In this sample, this clone turned up a few times. This chain joins TRBV13 and TRBJ2-7, with 7 bases lining up with TRBD1. Losses at the gene ends were 4 bases for V and 0 bases for J; bases not matched to a gene: 12. Germline V lookup: CDR1 PRHDT, CDR2 FYEKMQ (reference sequence). The CDR3 loop spans 17 amino acids. The chain's CDR3 is CASSSHTGQALSYEQYF. CDR3 DNA: TGTGCCAGCAGCTCCCATACCGGACAGGCGCTCTCCTACGAGCAGTACTTC.

V and J are TRBV28 and TRBJ1-1; TRBD1 matches 7 bases. The ends lost 5 bases at V and 1 base at J; junction bases unmatched: 7. Germline CDR1 MDHEN, CDR2 SYDVKM. This CDR3 is built from 15 residues. The CDR3 DNA is TGTGCCAGCAGTAACAGGGGAAGAGAGAACACTGAAGCTTTCTTT. Its protein is CASSNRGRENTEAFF.

CDR3 nucleotide sequence: TGTGCCAGCAGTTACCCGACTAGCGGGGGGGCTAGCACAGATACGCAGTATTTT. Translation: CASSYPTSGGASTDTQYF. The V and J genes are TRBV6-2 or TRBV6-3 and TRBJ2-3; TRBD2 agrees at 14 bases. Germline V lookup: CDR1 MNHEY, CDR2 SVGEGT. Trimming at V came to 2 bases and at J to 0 bases, leaving 4 bases not matched to a gene. This CDR3 is built from 18 residues.